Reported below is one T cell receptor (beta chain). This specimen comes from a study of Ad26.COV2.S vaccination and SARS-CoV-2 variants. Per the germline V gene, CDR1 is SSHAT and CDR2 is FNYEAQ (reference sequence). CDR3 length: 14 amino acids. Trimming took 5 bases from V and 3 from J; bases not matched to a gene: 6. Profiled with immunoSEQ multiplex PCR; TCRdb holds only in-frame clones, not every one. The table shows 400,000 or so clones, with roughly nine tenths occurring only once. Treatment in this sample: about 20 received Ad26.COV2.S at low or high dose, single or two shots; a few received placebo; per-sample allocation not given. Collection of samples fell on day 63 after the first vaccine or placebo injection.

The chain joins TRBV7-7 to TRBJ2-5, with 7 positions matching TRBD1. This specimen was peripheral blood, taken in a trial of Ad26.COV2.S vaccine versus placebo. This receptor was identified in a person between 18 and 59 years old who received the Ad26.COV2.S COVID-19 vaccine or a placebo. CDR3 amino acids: CASSLDRQKETQYF. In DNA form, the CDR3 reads TGTGCCAGCAGCCTGGACAGGCAAAAAGAGACCCAGTACTTC. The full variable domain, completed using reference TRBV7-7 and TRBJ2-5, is GAGVSQSPRYKVTKRGQDVTLRCDPISSHATLYWYQQALGQGPEFLTYFNYEAQPDKSGLPSDRFSAERPEGSISTLTIQRTEQRDSAMYRCASSLDRQKETQYFGPGTRLLVL.